This entry is about one T cell receptor (beta chain). The V gene's germline CDR1 is ENHRY and CDR2 SYGVKD. This CDR3 has 13 amino acids. V dropped 4 bases and J dropped 4 bases, with 8 bases sitting between them. Then a second PCR, running roughly 7 to 11 cycles, was carried out with a sample-barcoded 5' primer and a J-beta primer mix. Every single cDNA molecule received a tag from a template-switch adaptor with 12 random nucleotides. Using its own MiXCR run on the 5' RACE reads, TCRdb lists one record per CDR3 protein. The table shows 950,000 to 1,200,000 distinct CDR3 sequences, with around two fifths occurring only once. This sample stems from a study of blood T cells in healthy people across ages.

The sample comprised blood. V is TRBV10-3 and J is TRBJ2-1; D uncertain. The TCR sequence derives from a young man in good health. The CDR3 coding sequence is TGTGCCATCAGTGTCGGCAGATACAATGAGCAGTTCTTC. It encodes CAISVGRYNEQFF.